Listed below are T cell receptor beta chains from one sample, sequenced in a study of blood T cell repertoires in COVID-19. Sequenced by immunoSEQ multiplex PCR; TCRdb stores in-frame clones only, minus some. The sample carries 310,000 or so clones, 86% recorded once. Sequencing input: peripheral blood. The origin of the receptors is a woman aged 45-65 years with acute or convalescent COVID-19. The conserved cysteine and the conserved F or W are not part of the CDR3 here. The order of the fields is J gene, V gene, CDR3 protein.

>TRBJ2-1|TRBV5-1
ASSTRGTSGTNYNEQF
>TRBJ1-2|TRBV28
ASSGDRGLGYT
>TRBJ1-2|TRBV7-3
ASSQNRENGYT
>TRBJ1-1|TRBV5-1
ASSLAPGQINTEAF
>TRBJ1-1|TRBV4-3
ASSQVAGMNTEAF
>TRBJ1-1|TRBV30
AWSPGQGPEAF
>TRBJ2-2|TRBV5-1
ASSTRPSASNTGELF
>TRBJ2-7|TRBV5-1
ASRPTAVSSYEQY
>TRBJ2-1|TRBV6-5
ASSPTGLSYNEQF
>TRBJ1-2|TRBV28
ASSLYTGTGGVYGYT
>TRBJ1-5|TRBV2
ASTRDRGLNQPQH
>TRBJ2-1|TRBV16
ASSQWGSGSGSSYNEQF
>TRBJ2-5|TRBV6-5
ASSSAGKETQY
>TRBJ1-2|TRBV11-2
ASSPGTGWDYGYT
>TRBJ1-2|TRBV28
ASSLEGAGYGYT
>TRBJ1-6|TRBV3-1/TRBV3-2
ASSQDPNRVGYNSPLH
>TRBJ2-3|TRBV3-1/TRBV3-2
ASTGGDSSYFTDTQY
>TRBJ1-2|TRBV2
ASHRGYGYT
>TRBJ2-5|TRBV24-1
ATSDLGQGARETQY
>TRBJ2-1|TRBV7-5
ARSFRGRGNEQF
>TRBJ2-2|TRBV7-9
ASSFQQSVVSGELF
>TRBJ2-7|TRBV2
ASSGLAGGFEQY
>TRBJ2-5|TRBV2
ASSDPTSGKETQY
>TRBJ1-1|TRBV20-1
SASGGGSTEAF
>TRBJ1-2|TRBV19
ASSIRVFNYGYT
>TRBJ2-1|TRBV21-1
ASSKAGGLAGDHEQF
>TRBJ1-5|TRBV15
ATSPDRSSNQPQH
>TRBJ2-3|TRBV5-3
ARSLVAGGPGSTDTQY
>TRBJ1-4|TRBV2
ASRGDSLEEKLF